This passage covers 17 T cell receptor beta chains from one sample sequenced in a study of T cell responses to AZD1222 COVID-19 vaccine (dated by TCRdb to the early 2020s). The library was produced with the immunoSEQ multiplex PCR assay. TCRdb provides this immuneACCESS table in a form limited to in-frame rearrangements. Some clones are lacking; in checked studies, under half of them reflect an unresolved V gene, and why the rest are absent is not known. The sample table lists roughly 76,000 clones, about 88% of them with a count of one. The ten largest make up roughly 10% of the sample. The sample's time point, from its label and the paper: baseline before first vaccination. This specimen consisted of peripheral blood, obtained on day 0 of AZD1222 vaccination. These receptors came from an adult in good health.

The chain links TRBV7-3 to TRBJ2-6, with D uncertain. Germline lookup yields CDR1 SGHTA and CDR2 FQGTGA. The CDR3 covers 15 residues. V was clipped by 5 bases and J by 0 bases, with 8 bases between them. The DNA for the CDR3 is TGTGCCAGCAGCCCTCGGTACTCTGGGGCCAACGTCCTGACTTTC. Translation: CASSPRYSGANVLTF.

J is TRBJ1-2 and V is TRBV1. TRBV1 is a known pseudogene. The CDR3 contains 15 residues. CDR3 bases: TGCACCAGCAGCCAAGGCGTTGCGCGTTACTATGGCTACACCTTC. Protein: CTSSQGVARYYGYTF.

The chain links TRBV3-1 (or the pseudogene TRBV3-2) to TRBJ2-6; D is undetermined. V shed 7 bases and J shed 1 base, with 8 bases lying between them. CDR1 and CDR2 (germline): LGHDT, YNNKEL (reference sequence). This CDR3 spans 14 amino acids. The CDR3 reads CASTGSSGANVLTF. CDR3 coding DNA: TGTGCCAGCACCGGGTCTTCTGGGGCCAACGTCCTGACTTTC.

CDR3 bases: TGCAGCGTTGACAGGGAGGGCACTGAAGCTTTCTTT. This sequence encodes CSVDREGTEAFF. This sequence joins TRBV29-1 and TRBJ1-1; tentatively, D is TRBD1 (5 bases). This CDR3 has 12 residues. Germline V CDR1 and CDR2: SQVTM, ANQGSEA. Trimming shortened V by 3 bases and J by 4 bases, and 9 bases separated the two germline ends.

The chain is built from TRBV5-6 and TRBJ2-3; tentative D call: TRBD2 (5 bases). V was shortened by 0 bases and J by 2 bases, with 10 bases between the two germline ends. The germline gives CDR1 SGHDT, CDR2 YYEEEE. The CDR3 covers 15 residues. The CDR3 reads CASSLGERNTDTQYF. CDR3 nucleotide sequence: TGTGCCAGCAGCTTGGGGGAGAGAAACACAGATACGCAGTATTTT.

The chain uses TRBV19 and TRBJ2-4; 16 positions agree with TRBD2. Trimming took 4 bases from V and 2 from J; bases not matched to a gene: 8. The germline V gene encodes CDR1 LNHDA and CDR2 SQIVND (reference sequence). CDR3 length: 19 amino acids. CDR3 sequence reads: CASSNFGTSGGASKNIQYF. For the CDR3, the DNA is TGTGCCAGTAGTAATTTCGGGACTAGCGGGGGGGCTTCCAAAAACATTCAGTACTTC.

As concerns this clone: Other DNA sequences in this specimen translate into the identical CDR3. V gene TRBV14 combines with J gene TRBJ2-4; D uncertain. CDR1 is SGHDN and CDR2 is FVKESK in the germline V gene. The CDR3 consists of 16 residues. Trimming removed 0 bases from V and 0 bases from J, with 9 bases in between. CDR3 sequence reads: CASSQDSRLAKNIQYF. CDR3 coding DNA: TGTGCCAGCAGCCAAGATTCACGACTAGCCAAAAACATTCAGTACTTC.

This clone was seen a single time. The chain has TRBV7-8 and TRBJ1-5; tentative D call: TRBD1 (5 bases). The CDR3 is 15 residues long. V was clipped by 5 bases and J by 3 bases, with 14 bases between them. Germline lookup yields CDR1 SGHVS and CDR2 FQNEAQ. This chain's CDR3 is CASSQQGLINQPQHF. The CDR3 DNA sequence: TGTGCCAGCAGCCAGCAGGGACTCATCAATCAGCCCCAGCATTTT.

The chain carries TRBV12-3 or TRBV12-4 and TRBJ2-1; 7 bases map to TRBD2. The CDR3 is made up of 13 amino acids. Losses at the gene ends were 4 bases for V and 7 bases for J; bases not matched to a gene: 4. The CDR3 region is CASSSTSSNEQFF. The CDR3 nucleotides are TGTGCCAGCAGTTCGACTAGCAGTAATGAGCAGTTCTTC.

The V gene is TRBV3-1 (or the pseudogene TRBV3-2), the J gene TRBJ1-5; D is perhaps TRBD1 (5 bases). The length of the CDR3 is 17 residues. CDR1 and CDR2 (germline): LGHDT, YNNKEL (reference sequence). Trimming removed 3 bases from V and 3 bases from J, with 18 bases in between. The CDR3, as DNA: TGTGCCAGCAGCCACCTGGGGCGGCAGGGTGTCAATCAGCCCCAGCATTTT. Its protein product is CASSHLGRQGVNQPQHF.

This chain joins TRBV5-1 and TRBJ2-7, with 14 positions matching TRBD2. With 0 bases clipped from V and 2 bases from J, the junction kept 4 bases outside the gene matches. Germline-derived CDR1 and CDR2 are SGHRS and YFSETQ. This CDR3 has 17 amino acids. DNA of the CDR3: TGCGCCAGCAGCTTGGGACTAGCGGGAGGGAGGACCTACGAGCAGTACTTC. It codes for CASSLGLAGGRTYEQYF.

V gene TRBV27 combines with J gene TRBJ1-6, with D perhaps matching TRBD1 (5 bases). CDR3 length: 16 residues. In germline, CDR1 is MNHEY, CDR2 SMNVEV (reference sequence). Trimming left V 5 bases short and J 10 bases short, with 21 bases between. The CDR3: CASSRRPREARSPLHF. The CDR3 nucleotides are TGTGCCAGCAGTAGGCGGCCCAGGGAAGCAAGGTCACCCCTCCACTTT.

CDR3 sequence (DNA): TGTGCCAGCAGTTTCAGGGGCCAACGAGGTGTTCGGCCCCAGCATTTT. Amino acid sequence: CASSFRGQRGVRPQHF. This chain uses TRBV28 with TRBJ1-5; TRBD1 is a possible D gene (6 bases). V shed 3 bases and J shed 9 bases, with 21 bases lying between them. Germline V lookup: CDR1 MDHEN, CDR2 SYDVKM. The CDR3 covers 16 residues. Looking up the rest from reference TRBV28 and TRBJ1-5 gives the full variable domain: DVKVTQSSRYLVKRTGEKVFLECVQDMDHENMFWYRQDPGLGLRLIYFSYDVKMKEKGDIPEGYSVSREKKERFSLILESASTNQTSMYLCASSFRGQRGVRPQHFGDGTRLSIL.

The rearrangement joins TRBV7-2 to TRBJ2-3; no firm D call. Germline lookup yields CDR1 SGHTA and CDR2 FQGNSA. The CDR3 covers 12 residues. Trimming removed 8 bases from V and 2 bases from J, with 8 bases in between. CDR3 amino acids: CASSRDTDTQYF. CDR3 nucleotides: TGTGCCAGCTCCAGAGACACAGATACGCAGTATTTT.

V and J are TRBV2 and TRBJ2-1; 9 nucleotides agree with TRBD2. V lost 5 bases, J lost 7 bases, and 6 bases stayed unmatched. CDR1 is SNHLY and CDR2 is FYNNEI in the germline V gene. This CDR3 comprises 14 residues. The CDR3 here is CASSLGLAVNEQFF. The CDR3 DNA reads TGTGCCAGCAGTCTGGGACTAGCTGTGAATGAGCAGTTCTTC.

The DNA for the CDR3 is TGTGCCAGCAGTTTCCAGTTCTTC. Translating gives CASSFQFF. The genes are TRBV25-1 and TRBJ2-1; no firm D call. V dropped 5 bases and J dropped 13 bases, with 3 bases sitting between them. Germline CDR1 reads MGHDK; CDR2 reads SYGVNS. The CDR3 covers 8 residues.

The rearrangement links TRBV2 to TRBJ2-2, with TRBD1 matching over 11 bases. The junction had 7 bases not matched to a gene; V was cut back by 6 bases and J by 4 bases. CDR3 size: 16 residues. Germline CDR1 reads SNHLY; CDR2 reads FYNNEI. CDR3 nucleotides: TGTGCCAGCAGCCTATGGGGACAGGGGGGCACCGGGGAGCTGTTTTTT. Amino acid sequence: CASSLWGQGGTGELFF.